This T cell receptor (beta chain) was identified during a study of blood T cell repertoires in COVID-19. Looking at the study overall: PBMCs, B-cell-depleted T cells, or T cells provided the cDNA or gDNA that made up the material.

Trimming removed 3 bases from V and 5 bases from J; junction bases left unmatched: 11. Germline CDR1 reads SEHNR; CDR2 reads FQNEAQ (reference sequence). This CDR3 has 17 residues. Original methodology: Amplification from reference gene primers served as the basis for estimated nucleated cell counts. Libraries were prepared by immunoSEQ multiplex PCR; TCRdb keeps only in-frame clonotypes and omits some of them. V and J calls and clone size come straight from that table; D and trimming were deduced from the DNA. The sample has fewer than 350,000 clones, 85% to 90% seen once; the top ten hold over 3.5%.

The chain recombines TRBV7-9 with TRBJ1-4, with 8 positions matching TRBD1. Sequencing was carried out using PBMCs or T cells enriched from blood (not recorded which). The receptor was derived from a woman under 40 with acute COVID-19. CDR3 residues: CASSFDSWDRKNEKLFF. CDR3 nucleotide sequence: TGTGCCAGCAGCTTTGACAGTTGGGACAGGAAGAATGAAAAACTGTTTTTT.